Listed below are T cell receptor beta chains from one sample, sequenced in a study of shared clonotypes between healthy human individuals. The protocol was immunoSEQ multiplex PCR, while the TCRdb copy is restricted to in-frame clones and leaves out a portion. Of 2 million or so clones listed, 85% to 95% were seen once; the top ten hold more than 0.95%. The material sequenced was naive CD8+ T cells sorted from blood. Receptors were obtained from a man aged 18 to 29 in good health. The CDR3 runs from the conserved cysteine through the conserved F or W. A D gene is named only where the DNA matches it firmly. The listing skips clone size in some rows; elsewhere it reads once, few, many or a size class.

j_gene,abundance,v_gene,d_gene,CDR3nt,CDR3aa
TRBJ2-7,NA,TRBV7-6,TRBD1,TGTGCCAGCAGCTTAGAATCCTTCGGACAGGGGGATTCCTACGAGCAGTACTTC,CASSLESFGQGDSYEQYF
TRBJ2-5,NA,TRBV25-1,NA,TGTGCCAGCAGTGAAATTAGGCTAGGGGCCCAGTACTTC,CASSEIRLGAQYF
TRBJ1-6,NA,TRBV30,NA,TGTGCCTGGATGAGGGGCGGAAATAGCGTGCCCCTCCACTTT,CAWMRGGNSVPLHF
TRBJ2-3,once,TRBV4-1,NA,TGCGCCAGCAGCCAATCTATCGAGCTAGCCGGCTCTACAGATACGCAGTATTTT,CASSQSIELAGSTDTQYF
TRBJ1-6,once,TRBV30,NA,TGTGCCTGGAGTAACTCGGACTCTAATTCACCCCTCCACTTT,CAWSNSDSNSPLHF
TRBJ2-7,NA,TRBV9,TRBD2,TGTGCCAGCAGCCCGGGGACTAGCGGGAGGGCCTACGAGCAGTACTTC,CASSPGTSGRAYEQYF
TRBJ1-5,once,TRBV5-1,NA,TGCGCCAGCAGCTTGGACGGGGGGAATCAGCCCCAGCATTTT,CASSLDGGNQPQHF
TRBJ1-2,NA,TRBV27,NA,TGTGCCAGCAGTTTATCCGCAGGGAACTATGGCTACACCTTC,CASSLSAGNYGYTF
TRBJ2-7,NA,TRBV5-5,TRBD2,TGTGCCAGCAGCTCGGGGACTAGCGGCTACGAGCAGTACTTC,CASSSGTSGYEQYF
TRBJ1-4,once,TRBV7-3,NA,TGTGCCAGCAGCTTAGGGGACAAAGGTAACAATAATGAAAAACTGTTTTTT,CASSLGDKGNNNEKLFF
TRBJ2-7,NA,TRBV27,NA,TGTGCCAGCAGTTCCCAGGAGGGCTACGAGCAGTACTTC,CASSSQEGYEQYF
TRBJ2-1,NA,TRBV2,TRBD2,TGTGCCAGCAGTGACCCCATGGAGCGGGGTGACAATGAGCAGTTCTTC,CASSDPMERGDNEQFF
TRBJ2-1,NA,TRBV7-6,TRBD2,TGTGCCAGCAGCCCCGGACTAGCGGGAGGGCCTGAGAATGAGCAGTTCTTC,CASSPGLAGGPENEQFF
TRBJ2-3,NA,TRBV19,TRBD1,TGTGCCAGTAGTGTCTGGACAGGGGCACGGGATACGCAGTATTTT,CASSVWTGARDTQYF
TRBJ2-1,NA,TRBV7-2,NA,TGTGCCAGCAGCTCACCTACAGGGCACCCCTACAATGAGCAGTTCTTC,CASSSPTGHPYNEQFF
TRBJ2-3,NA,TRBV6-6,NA,TGTGCCAGCAGTTTAGGGGAGAGCACAGATACGCAGTATTTT,CASSLGESTDTQYF
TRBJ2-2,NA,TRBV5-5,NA,TGTGCCAGCAGCTCCTTTGCGGGGCACACCGGGGAGCTGTTTTTT,CASSSFAGHTGELFF
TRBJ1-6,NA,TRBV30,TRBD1,TGTGCCTCCGGACAGGGGGATAATTCACCCCTCCACTTT,CASGQGDNSPLHF
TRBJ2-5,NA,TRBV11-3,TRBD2,TGTGCCAGCAGCTGCGGGGGGAGGCCAAGCGGGCCGAAAGAGACCCAGTACTTC,CASSCGGRPSGPKETQYF
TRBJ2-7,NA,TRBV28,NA,TGTGCCAGCAGTTCTACAGGCGGAGAGTACGAGCAGTACTTC,CASSSTGGEYEQYF
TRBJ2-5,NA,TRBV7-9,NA,TGTGCCAGCGAACTTGACACCGAGGGGGAGACCCAGTACTTC,CASELDTEGETQYF
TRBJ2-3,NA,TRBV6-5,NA,TGTGCCAGCAGCGGCCGGGAAAATACGCAGTATTTT,CASSGRENTQYF
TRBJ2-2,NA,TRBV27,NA,TGTGCCAGCAGTTTAGAGGCCCCTGGGGGTACCGGGGAGCTGTTTTTT,CASSLEAPGGTGELFF
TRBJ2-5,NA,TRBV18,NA,TGTGCCAGCTCATCGGACAACCAAGAGACCCAGTACTTC,CASSSDNQETQYF
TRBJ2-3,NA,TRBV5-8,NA,TGTGCCAGCAGCTTCGGGGACAACACAGATACGCAGTATTTT,CASSFGDNTDTQYF
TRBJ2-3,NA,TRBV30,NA,TGTGCCTGGAGTGTCGCAGGGGGCACAGATACGCAGTATTTT,CAWSVAGGTDTQYF
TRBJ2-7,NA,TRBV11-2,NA,TGTGCCAGCAGCTCTCTAGGGGGCGAGCAGTACTTC,CASSSLGGEQYF
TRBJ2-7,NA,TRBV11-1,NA,TGTGCCAGCAGCTTACAGGACTGGAGCTCCTACGAGCAGTACTTC,CASSLQDWSSYEQYF
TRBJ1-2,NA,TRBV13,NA,TGTGCCAGCAGCTTAGGCAGATCTAATGGCTACACCTTC,CASSLGRSNGYTF
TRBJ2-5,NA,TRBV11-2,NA,TGTGCCAGCAGCCATGCCGAAAAAGAGACCCAGTACTTC,CASSHAEKETQYF
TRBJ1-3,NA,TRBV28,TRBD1,TGTGCCAGCAGTTCCCGGGACAGGGGTTTTGGAAACACCATATATTTT,CASSSRDRGFGNTIYF
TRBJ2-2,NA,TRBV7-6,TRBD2,TGTGCCAGCAGCTTAGGCCCCTTACTAGCGGGGGGGAACACCGGGGAGCTGTTTTTT,CASSLGPLLAGGNTGELFF
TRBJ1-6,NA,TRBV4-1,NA,TGCGCCAGCAGCCAAGAGGCGGGCTTGACTTCACCCCTCCACTTT,CASSQEAGLTSPLHF
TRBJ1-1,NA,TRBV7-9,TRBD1,TGTGCCAGCAGCCGTGTGACAGGGGAGGGCACTGAAGCTTTCTTT,CASSRVTGEGTEAFF
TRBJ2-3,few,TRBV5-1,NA,TGCGCCAGCAGCTTGGGGGCAGATACGCAGTATTTT,CASSLGADTQYF